The 25 T cell receptor beta chains below come from one sample, sequenced in a study of spatial heterogeneity in lung cancer. The sample's time point: sample taken at primary tumor resection. Study-level findings and limits: Counts that tracked tumor mutation counts were those of expanded intratumoral alpha and beta TCRs.

TCRdb reprocessed the 5' RACE reads via MiXCR and lists one record per CDR3 protein. The profile covers over 1,000 distinct CDR3 sequences, with about an eighth appearing a single time and more than 15% taken by the ten largest. The antigens for these receptors are not known. Sequencing was performed on lung tumor tissue, taken at surgery. The receptor source for this set is a male donor with early-stage non-small cell lung cancer.

Within the sample, this clonotype is medium-sized. For a library built for alpha chains, this beta chain is a stray read; little rests on its size. The chain links TRBV11-2 to TRBJ1-1, with unresolved D. Trimming took 1 base from V and 13 from J, leaving 13 bases between them. Germline CDR1 reads SGHAT; CDR2 reads FQNNGV. The CDR3 is made up of 12 amino acids. CDR3 DNA: TGTGCCAGCAGCTTAGCTGGCTGGGTGGGTTTCTTT. Residues: CASSLAGWVGFF.

This clonotype has ten or more counts. For a library built for alpha chains, this beta chain is a stray read; little rests on its size. This chain uses TRBV10-3 with TRBJ2-1; 8 bases align to TRBD1. This CDR3 comprises 15 residues. The germline gives CDR1 ENHRY, CDR2 SYGVKD. Germline trimming cut 4 bases from V and 5 bases from J; bases unmatched to any gene: 7. CDR3 amino acids: CAISVSGGLNNEQFF. In DNA, the CDR3 is TGTGCCATCAGTGTCTCAGGGGGCCTTAACAATGAGCAGTTCTTC.

This clonotype appeared a few times. Because this beta chain is a stray read in a library intended to capture alpha chains, its abundance should not be given much weight. The rearrangement joins TRBV6-5 to TRBJ2-5; TRBD2 might be the D (6 bases). Trimming removed 2 bases at V and 2 bases at J, with 9 bases between. Germline values: CDR1 MNHEY, CDR2 SVGAGI. This CDR3 has 14 amino acids. The CDR3 spells CASSYGGRQETQYF. CDR3 nucleotide sequence: TGTGCCAGCAGTTACGGGGGGAGGCAAGAGACCCAGTACTTC.

In this sample, this clonotype is large. This beta chain is an off-target read within a library intended for alpha chains, so its frequency means little. The chain recombines TRBV12-3 or TRBV12-4 with TRBJ2-2, with D possibly TRBD2 on 6 matching bases. The CDR3 runs 15 residues. Between the trimmed V and J ends, which lost 4 bases and 6 bases, there was a span of 15 bases. The CDR3 sequence is CASSSSRGFPGELFF. In DNA form, the CDR3 reads TGTGCCAGCAGTTCAAGTCGGGGGTTTCCCGGGGAGCTGTTTTTT.

This clonotype is labeled as hyperexpanded. Little can be read into the size of this beta chain, an off-target read in a library designed for alpha chains. In DNA form, the CDR3 reads TGTGCCAGCAGTGATCAGGGATCAGGAGGCTACACCTTC. Protein sequence: CASSDQGSGGYTF. The chain combines TRBV6-4 with TRBJ1-2; D possibly corresponds to TRBD1 (5 bases). Looked up from germline, CDR1 is MRHNA and CDR2 is SNTAGT. Trimming took 3 bases from V and 8 from J, leaving 13 bases between them. There are 13 residues in the CDR3.

Judged by abundance, this clonotype is medium-sized. This beta chain is a stray sequence in a library constructed for alpha chains; its clone size is not meaningful. The rearrangement uses TRBV14 and TRBJ1-3, with a possible D match to TRBD1 (6 bases). This CDR3 is 16 amino acids long. Deletions cut 5 bases from V and 0 bases from J, with 14 bases between. Looked up from germline, CDR1 is SGHDN and CDR2 is FVKESK. CDR3 nucleotide sequence: TGTGCCAGCAGCGGACACAGGGCCACCTCTGGAAACACCATATATTTT. Translated: CASSGHRATSGNTIYF.

Points on this clonotype: With the library built for alpha chains, this beta chain is off target and its frequency is not meaningful. The chain links TRBV21-1 to TRBJ2-3; the table names TRBD1, a call not compared with the DNA. TRBV21-1 is flagged as a pseudogene. This CDR3 is 13 amino acids long. CDR3 nucleotides: TGTGCCAGCAGCAAAAGGGGGAGTCATACGCAGTATTTT. Its translation is CASSKRGSHTQYF.

As to this clonotype: In a library made to pick up alpha chains, this beta chain is a stray read with a size that means little. The genes are TRBV11-1 and TRBJ2-2, with a possible D match to TRBD2 (6 bases). This CDR3 has 16 amino acids. V lost 7 bases to trimming and J lost 1 base, with 16 bases between them. The germline V gene has CDR1 SGHAT and CDR2 FQDESV (reference sequence). CDR3 DNA sequence: TGTGCCAGCACAGTGCGGGGCTGGCAGAACACCGGGGAGCTGTTTTTT. It yields the protein CASTVRGWQNTGELFF.

At least ten counts were recorded for this clonotype. This beta chain is an off-target read within a library intended for alpha chains, so its frequency means little. This chain connects TRBV11-2 to TRBJ2-5; the D is unclear. Trimming cost V 4 bases and J 5 bases, with 8 bases left between them. The CDR3 contains 12 residues. The germline V gene encodes CDR1 SGHAT and CDR2 FQNNGV. This chain's CDR3 is CASSSLLETQYF. The CDR3 DNA is TGTGCCAGCAGCTCCCTACTGGAGACCCAGTACTTC.

This clonotype is medium-sized (0.01 to 0.1%) by share. Since it is a stray read in a library aimed at alpha chains, this beta chain has a size that is not meaningful. The chain is built from TRBV19 and TRBJ2-4, with a tentative D call TRBD1 (6 bases). This CDR3 is 14 amino acids long. Germline V CDR1 and CDR2: LNHDA, SQIVND (reference sequence). Trimming cost V 4 bases and J 9 bases, with 16 bases left between them. CDR3 sequence (DNA): TGTGCCAGTAGTACCGGACAGAACGCCATCATTCAGTACTTC. Amino acid sequence: CASSTGQNAIIQYF.

By share, this clonotype counts as large. This beta chain represents an off-target read in a library built for alpha chains; its size is of limited meaning. This chain joins TRBV5-1 and TRBJ2-3, with 8 bases identical to TRBD1. Germline lookup yields CDR1 SGHRS and CDR2 YFSETQ. V lost 2 bases and J lost 5; bases outside the gene matches: 4. The CDR3 is made up of 14 amino acids. The CDR3 region is CASSFQGAQDTQYF. CDR3 DNA: TGCGCCAGCAGCTTCCAGGGGGCGCAAGATACGCAGTATTTT.

Relative to its sample, this clonotype is large (0.1 to 1%). The library was prepared for alpha chains; this beta chain is a stray read, so its frequency means little. This chain links TRBV3-1 with TRBJ2-2; D not resolved. Trimming left V 6 bases short and J 1 base short, with 6 bases between. Germline CDR1 reads LGHDT; CDR2 reads YNNKEL (reference sequence). The CDR3 is 13 amino acids. The CDR3 protein is CASSPGNTGELFF. For the CDR3, the DNA is TGTGCCAGCAGTCCGGGGAACACCGGGGAGCTGTTTTTT.

This clonotype was counted at least ten times. Found in a library prepared for alpha chains, this beta chain is an off-target read, and its abundance has little meaning. The V call is TRBV2, the J call TRBJ2-1; possible D gene TRBD1, 5 bases. CDR1 and CDR2 from the germline V gene are SNHLY and FYNNEI. The CDR3 consists of 15 residues. V lost 0 bases and J lost 7, with 13 bases in between. The CDR3 bases are TGTGCCAGCAGTGAAGCAGGGGTTGGGGTAAATGAGCAGTTCTTC. It is translated as CASSEAGVGVNEQFF.

By proportion, this clonotype is large. This beta chain turned up in a library designed for alpha chains; as an off-target read, its abundance says little. The rearrangement joins TRBV19 to TRBJ2-3; TRBD2 matches at 8 bases. V lost 5 bases to trimming and J lost 5 bases; unmatched junction nucleotides: 9. This CDR3 comprises 15 residues. Germline loops: CDR1 LNHDA, CDR2 SQIVND (reference sequence). This chain's CDR3 is CASSSSGTRGDTQYF. The CDR3 DNA follows: TGTGCCAGTAGTTCCTCCGGGACTAGAGGAGATACGCAGTATTTT.

Concerning this clonotype: This beta chain represents an off-target read in a library built for alpha chains; its size is of limited meaning. The chain joins TRBV14 to TRBJ1-1; D uncertain. The CDR3 spans 13 residues. Germline CDR1 reads SGHDN; CDR2 reads FVKESK. Trimming stripped 5 bases from V and 5 bases from J, with 12 bases between. The CDR3 loop reads CASSYNRWTEAFF. Written as DNA, the CDR3 is TGTGCCAGCAGCTACAACAGATGGACTGAAGCTTTCTTT.

This clonotype was observed a few times. As an off-target read in a library built for alpha chains, this beta chain has a frequency of little significance. V and J are TRBV5-1 and TRBJ1-1, with D uncertain. Trimming pared 5 bases from V and 8 bases from J, leaving 10 bases between. Germline V gives CDR1 SGHRS, CDR2 YFSETQ. The CDR3 is 11 residues long. For the CDR3, the DNA is TGCGCCAGCAGGAGCGGTGTGGAAGCTTTCTTT. Its translation: CASRSGVEAFF.

In its sample, this clonotype ranks as medium-sized. This beta chain was picked up by a library intended for alpha chains and is off target, so its count carries little meaning. The chain is built from TRBV5-1 and TRBJ1-4; 10 bases agree with TRBD1. Germline V lookup: CDR1 SGHRS, CDR2 YFSETQ. Trimming cost V 4 bases and J 7 bases; bases outside gene matches: 13. The CDR3 consists of 17 residues. CDR3 amino acids: CASSPGQGRRNGEKLFF. As DNA, the CDR3 is TGCGCCAGCAGCCCGGGACAGGGGCGCCGGAATGGTGAAAAACTGTTTTTT.

This clonotype was recorded at least ten times. As an off-target read in a library built for alpha chains, this beta chain has a frequency of little significance. CDR3 in amino acids: CASSLEWGEDTGELFF. In DNA form, the CDR3 reads TGTGCCAGCAGCTTAGAGTGGGGGGAGGACACCGGGGAGCTGTTTTTT. This sequence joins TRBV7-2 and TRBJ2-2, with a weak D call TRBD2 (6 bases). Trimming left V 1 base short and J 3 bases short, with 12 bases between. The CDR3 is made up of 16 amino acids. CDR1 and CDR2 from the germline V gene are SGHTA and FQGNSA.

This clonotype is termed medium-sized. This beta chain is off target for a library built for alpha chains, so its abundance means little. The chain links TRBV9 to TRBJ2-2, with 8 positions matching TRBD2. Germline CDR1 SGDLS, CDR2 YYNGEE. The CDR3 is 16 residues long. V was pared by 3 bases and J by 6 bases, with 10 bases of the junction left unmatched. CDR3 coding DNA: TGTGCCAGCAGCGCCCCCGGGGGGGGCAATGCCGGGGAGCTGTTTTTT. Protein sequence: CASSAPGGGNAGELFF.

This clonotype was recorded many times. This beta chain came through as a stray read in a library set up for alpha chains, and its size says little. The genes are TRBV11-2 and TRBJ2-1, with 10 bases aligning to TRBD2. This CDR3 has 15 amino acids. Germline V gene data show CDR1 as SGHAT and CDR2 as FQNNGV. V shed 8 bases and J 9 bases; nucleotides not matched to a gene: 13. The CDR3 sequence is CASQRMASGGLEQFF. Written as DNA, the CDR3 is TGTGCCAGCCAAAGGATGGCTAGCGGGGGACTTGAGCAGTTCTTC.

Concerning this clonotype itself: Since the library was made to target alpha chains, this beta chain is a stray read and its abundance is not meaningful. J is TRBJ1-5 and V is TRBV28; D is unclear. The CDR3 is made up of 12 amino acids. The ends were cut back, 6 bases at V and 6 bases at J, with 9 bases in the middle. Germline V lookup: CDR1 MDHEN, CDR2 SYDVKM. The CDR3 nucleotides are TGTGCCAGCAGACTAAAATCTCAGCCCCAGCATTTT. Protein sequence: CASRLKSQPQHF.

This clonotype ranks as medium-sized. The library was designed around alpha chains, so this beta chain is a stray read whose abundance carries little weight. The V gene is TRBV12-3 or TRBV12-4, the J gene TRBJ2-2, with D unclear. Trimming stripped 1 base from V and 5 bases from J, with 2 bases between. This CDR3 comprises 12 residues. CDR3 bases: TGTGCCAGCAGTTTAGGGACCGGGGAGCTGTTTTTT. Its protein is CASSLGTGELFF.

This clonotype showed up many times. This beta chain is an unintended read in a library built for alpha chains; its size means little. V usage is TRBV7-2 and J usage is TRBJ1-1, with 9 bases lining up with TRBD1. CDR3 length: 15 residues. V was pared by 7 bases and J by 2 bases, with 8 bases of the junction left unmatched. Germline V gene sequence: CDR1 SGHTA, CDR2 FQGNSA. The CDR3 bases are TGTGCCAGCACCCTGACAGGGGGGGGAAACACTGAAGCTTTCTTT. It encodes CASTLTGGGNTEAFF.

This clonotype qualifies as large (0.1 to 1%). This beta chain represents an off-target read in a library built for alpha chains; its size is of limited meaning. The chain carries TRBV2 and TRBJ2-1; D might be TRBD2 (5 bases). Looked up from germline, CDR1 is SNHLY and CDR2 is FYNNEI. Deletions cut 6 bases from V and 6 bases from J, with 12 bases between. The CDR3 covers 13 residues. CDR3: CASSSTRGNEQFF. The CDR3 DNA is TGTGCCAGCAGCTCCACCCGGGGCAATGAGCAGTTCTTC.

With regard to this clonotype: As an off-target read in a library built for alpha chains, this beta chain has a frequency of little significance. The V and J genes are TRBV4-3 and TRBJ1-2, with D possibly TRBD1 on 6 matching bases. V was clipped by 0 bases and J by 4 bases, with 15 bases between them. Looked up from germline, CDR1 is LGHNA and CDR2 is YSLEER. The CDR3 runs to 16 residues. The CDR3 region has the DNA TGCGCCAGCAGCCAAGATCAACAGGGTTCGAGCTATGGCTACACCTTC. Amino acid sequence: CASSQDQQGSSYGYTF.